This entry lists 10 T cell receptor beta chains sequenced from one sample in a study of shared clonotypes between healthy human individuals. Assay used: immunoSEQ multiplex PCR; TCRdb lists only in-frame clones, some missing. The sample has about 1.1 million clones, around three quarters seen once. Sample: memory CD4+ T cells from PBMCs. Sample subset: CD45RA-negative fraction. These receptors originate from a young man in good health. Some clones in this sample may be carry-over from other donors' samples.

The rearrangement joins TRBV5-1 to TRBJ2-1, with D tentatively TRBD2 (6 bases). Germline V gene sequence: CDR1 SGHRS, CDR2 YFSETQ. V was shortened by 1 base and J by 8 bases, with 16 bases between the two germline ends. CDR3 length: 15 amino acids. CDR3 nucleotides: TGCGCCAGCAGCTTGCAGGAGGGCCGCTTCGATGAGCAGTTCTTC. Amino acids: CASSLQEGRFDEQFF.

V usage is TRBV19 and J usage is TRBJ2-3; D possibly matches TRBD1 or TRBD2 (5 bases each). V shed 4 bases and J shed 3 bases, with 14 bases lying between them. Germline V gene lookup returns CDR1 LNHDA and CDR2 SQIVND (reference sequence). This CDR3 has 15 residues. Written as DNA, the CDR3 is TGTGCCAGTAGTACCGGGACCTTTTTAACAGATACGCAGTATTTT. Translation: CASSTGTFLTDTQYF. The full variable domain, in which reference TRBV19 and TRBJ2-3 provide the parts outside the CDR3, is DGGITQSPKYLFRKEGQNVTLSCEQNLNHDAMYWYRQDPGQGLRLIYYSQIVNDFQKGDIAEGYSVSREKKESFPLTVTSAQKNPTAFYLCASSTGTFLTDTQYFGPGTRLTVL.

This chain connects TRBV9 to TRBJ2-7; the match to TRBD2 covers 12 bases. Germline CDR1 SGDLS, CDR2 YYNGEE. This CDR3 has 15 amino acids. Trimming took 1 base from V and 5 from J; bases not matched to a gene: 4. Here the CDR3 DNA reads TGTGCCAGCAGCGTACTAGCGGGAGGGCATGACGAGCAGTACTTC. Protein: CASSVLAGGHDEQYF.

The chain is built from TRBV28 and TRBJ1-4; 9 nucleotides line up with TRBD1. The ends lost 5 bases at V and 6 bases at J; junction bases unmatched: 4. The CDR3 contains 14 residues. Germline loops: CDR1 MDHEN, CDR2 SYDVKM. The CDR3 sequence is CASSGDREDEKLFF. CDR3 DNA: TGTGCCAGCAGTGGGGACAGGGAGGATGAAAAACTGTTTTTT.

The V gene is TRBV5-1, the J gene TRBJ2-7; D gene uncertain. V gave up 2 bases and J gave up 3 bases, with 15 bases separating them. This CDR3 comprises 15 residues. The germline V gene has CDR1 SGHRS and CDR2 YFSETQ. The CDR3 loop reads CASSLQQAGSYEQYF. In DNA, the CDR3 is TGCGCCAGCAGCTTACAGCAGGCCGGTAGCTACGAGCAGTACTTC.

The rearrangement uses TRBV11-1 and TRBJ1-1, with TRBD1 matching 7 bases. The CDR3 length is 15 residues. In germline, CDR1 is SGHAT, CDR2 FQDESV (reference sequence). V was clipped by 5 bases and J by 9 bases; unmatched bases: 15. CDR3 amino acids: CASSRAPGQTTKAFF. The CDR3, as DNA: TGTGCCAGCAGCCGTGCACCGGGACAGACGACTAAAGCTTTCTTT.

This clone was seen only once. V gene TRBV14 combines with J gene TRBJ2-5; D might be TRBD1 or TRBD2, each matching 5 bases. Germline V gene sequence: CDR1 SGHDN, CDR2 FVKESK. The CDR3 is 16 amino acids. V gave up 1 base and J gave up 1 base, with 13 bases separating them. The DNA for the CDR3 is TGTGCCAGCAGCCAAGTGGGGCGGGTCGGCCAAGAGACCCAGTACTTC. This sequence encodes CASSQVGRVGQETQYF.

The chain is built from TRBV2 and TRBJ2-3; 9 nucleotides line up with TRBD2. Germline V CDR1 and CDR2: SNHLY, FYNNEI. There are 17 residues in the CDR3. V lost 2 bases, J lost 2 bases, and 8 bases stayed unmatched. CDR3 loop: CASSELWLAGTTDTQYF. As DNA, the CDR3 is TGTGCCAGCAGTGAACTCTGGCTAGCGGGAACCACAGATACGCAGTATTTT.

In DNA form, the CDR3 reads TGTGCCAGCAGTCGACAGGGGCTTCCCCTCTCCAATGAGCAGTTCTTC. Translating gives CASSRQGLPLSNEQFF. The chain combines TRBV28 with TRBJ2-1; 8 bases are a match to TRBD1. This CDR3 is 16 amino acids long. V dropped 5 bases and J dropped 6; count of bases not matched to a gene: 12. Germline V lookup: CDR1 MDHEN, CDR2 SYDVKM.

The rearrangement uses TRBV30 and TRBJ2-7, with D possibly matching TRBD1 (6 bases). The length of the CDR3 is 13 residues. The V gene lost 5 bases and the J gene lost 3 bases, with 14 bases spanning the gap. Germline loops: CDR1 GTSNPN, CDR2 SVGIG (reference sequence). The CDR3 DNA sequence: TGTGCCTGGGTGAGGACAGACGGCTACGAGCAGTACTTC. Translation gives CAWVRTDGYEQYF.